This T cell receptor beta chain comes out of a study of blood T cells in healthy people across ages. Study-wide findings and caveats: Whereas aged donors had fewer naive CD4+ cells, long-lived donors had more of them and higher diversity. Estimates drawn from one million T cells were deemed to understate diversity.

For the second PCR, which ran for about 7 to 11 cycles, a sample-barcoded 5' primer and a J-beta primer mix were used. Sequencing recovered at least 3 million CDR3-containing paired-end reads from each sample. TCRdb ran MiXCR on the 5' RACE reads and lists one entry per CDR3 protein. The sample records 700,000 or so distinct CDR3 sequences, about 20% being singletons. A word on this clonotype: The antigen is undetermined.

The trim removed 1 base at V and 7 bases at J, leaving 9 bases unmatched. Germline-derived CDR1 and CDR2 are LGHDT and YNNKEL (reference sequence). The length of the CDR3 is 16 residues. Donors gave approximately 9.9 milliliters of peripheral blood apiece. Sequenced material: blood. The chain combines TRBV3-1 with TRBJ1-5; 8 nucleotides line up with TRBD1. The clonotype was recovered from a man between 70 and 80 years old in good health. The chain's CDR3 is CASSQGTGNVGQPQHF. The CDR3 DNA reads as TGTGCCAGCAGCCAAGGGACAGGGAATGTTGGCCAGCCCCAGCATTTT.